The 27 T cell receptor beta chains below come from one sample, sequenced in a study of monozygotic twins with inflammatory bowel disease. TCRdb re-called the 5' RACE reads; every CDR3 protein appears as one record, without DNA. The sample data list some 400,000 distinct CDR3 sequences. The sample taken for sequencing was blood. Every receptor here comes from a human donor with ulcerative colitis or Crohn's disease, or a healthy co-twin of an affected twin (not recorded which).

The CDR3 region is CSARDKSNTGELFF. The V gene is TRBV20-1, the J gene TRBJ2-2. The CDR3 sequence is 14 residues long. CDR1 is DFQATT and CDR2 is SNEGSKA in the germline V gene (reference sequence).

The chain is built from TRBV6-1 and TRBJ1-3; no DNA is available, so the TRBD1 call from TCRdb remains unchecked. This CDR3 has 14 residues. Germline lookup yields CDR1 MNHNS and CDR2 SASEGT. CDR3 loop: CASRRQGAGNTIYF.

V and J are TRBV5-1 and TRBJ2-1. Germline-derived CDR1 and CDR2 are SGHRS and YFSETQ. The CDR3 sequence is 14 residues long. CDR3 loop: CASSLAVAYNEQFF.

This chain joins TRBV6-1 and TRBJ1-4; with no DNA, the TCRdb D assignment of TRBD1 cannot be verified. Germline CDR1 reads MNHNS; CDR2 reads SASEGT. This CDR3 has 14 residues. CDR3 sequence: CASRRGAVNEKLFF.

The J gene is TRBJ2-7, the V gene TRBV4-1; TCRdb's D call, TRBD1, is unchecked because there is no DNA. This CDR3 is 13 amino acids long. Germline V gene data show CDR1 as MGHRA and CDR2 as YSYEKL. CDR3 protein: CASSQGGAGEQYF.

The chain combines TRBV7-6 with TRBJ2-7. The CDR3 consists of 15 residues. Germline V lookup: CDR1 SGHVS, CDR2 FNYEAQ. CDR3 loop: CASSLGLGESHEQYF. The complete variable domain, with remaining parts taken from reference TRBV7-6 and TRBJ2-7, reads GAGVSQSPRYKVTKRGQDVALRCDPISGHVSLYWYRQALGQGPEFLTYFNYEAQQDKSGLPNDRFSAERPEGSISTLTIQRTEQRDSAMYRCASSLGLGESHEQYFGPGTRLTVT.

The chain combines TRBV7-9 with TRBJ1-4; with no DNA, the TCRdb D assignment of TRBD1 cannot be verified. The CDR3 covers 14 residues. Germline V lookup: CDR1 SEHNR, CDR2 FQNEAQ (reference sequence). The CDR3 spells CASSEDRFNEKLFF.

The chain combines TRBV5-5 with TRBJ2-5; TCRdb picks TRBD1, but there is no DNA to check that call. The CDR3 totals 15 residues. CDR1 and CDR2 (germline): SGHKS, YYEKEE (reference sequence). The CDR3 sequence: CASRSNVLQGETQYF.

The rearrangement uses TRBV6-5 and TRBJ2-1; TCRdb's assignment of TRBD1 cannot be checked, as there is no DNA. The CDR3 runs 17 residues. Germline CDR1 reads MNHEY; CDR2 reads SVGAGI. The CDR3 here is CASSLGRRGGPYNEQFF.

The chain employs TRBV7-2 and TRBJ2-3; TCRdb reports TRBD2, a call that lacks DNA to check it against. Germline CDR1 and CDR2: SGHTA and FQGNSA. The CDR3 spans 17 residues. This chain's CDR3 is CASSLTLTLAGDGTQYF.

The chain recombines TRBV25-1 with TRBJ2-7; no DNA is available, so the TRBD1 call from TCRdb remains unchecked. The germline CDR1 and CDR2 sequences are MGHDK and SYGVNS. The length of the CDR3 is 14 residues. Here the CDR3 reads CASSYAGTGYEQYF.

The chain joins TRBV5-1 to TRBJ2-3; TCRdb indicates TRBD1, and absent DNA this call remains unverified. Germline V gene data show CDR1 as SGHRS and CDR2 as YFSETQ. This CDR3 has 15 residues. CDR3 loop: CASSSLEGGAYTQYF.

This chain joins TRBV29-1 and TRBJ1-5; the TRBD1 assignment by TCRdb is unverifiable without DNA. Germline-derived CDR1 and CDR2 are SQVTM and ANQGSEA. This CDR3 has 15 residues. CDR3 loop: CSVEDWRDRNQPQHF. The full variable domain, in which reference TRBV29-1 and TRBJ1-5 provide the parts outside the CDR3, is SAVISQKPSRDICQRGTSLTIQCQVDSQVTMMFWYRQQPGQSLTLIATANQGSEATYESGFVIDKFPISRPNLTFSTLTVSNMSPEDSSIYLCSVEDWRDRNQPQHFGDGTRLSIL.

V is TRBV24-1 and J is TRBJ2-1; TCRdb gives TRBD2 as the D gene, but with no DNA this cannot be confirmed. CDR3 length: 15 amino acids. Germline lookup yields CDR1 KGHDR and CDR2 SFDVKD. CDR3 sequence reads: CATSDGGLAVPEQFF.

This sequence joins TRBV5-1 and TRBJ1-2. This CDR3 contains 14 residues. Per the germline V gene, CDR1 is SGHRS and CDR2 is YFSETQ. The chain's CDR3 is CASSLGPSLEGYTF.

The rearrangement links TRBV6-1 to TRBJ1-1; the D call of TRBD1 rests on TCRdb alone, since no DNA is present to check it. From germline, CDR1 is MNHNS and CDR2 SASEGT. The CDR3 runs 14 residues. CDR3 residues: CASSRGGSDTEAFF.

This chain links TRBV5-1 with TRBJ2-3; TCRdb gives TRBD1 as the D gene, but with no DNA this cannot be confirmed. Per germline, CDR1 SGHRS and CDR2 YFSETQ. This CDR3 comprises 14 residues. The chain's CDR3 is CASSLGTLTDTQYF.

V is TRBV29-1 and J is TRBJ2-3; TCRdb's D call of TRBD2 is untestable without DNA. CDR3 length equals 14 residues. CDR1 is SQVTM, CDR2 ANQGSEA, per germline. The CDR3: CSVLASLGTDTQYF.

This CDR3 reads CASSRQDPYEQYF. The chain employs TRBV4-1 and TRBJ2-7. The germline V gene has CDR1 MGHRA and CDR2 YSYEKL. The CDR3 length is 13 residues.

The V call is TRBV18, the J call TRBJ2-1; TCRdb lists TRBD1, though no DNA is available to test this call. This CDR3 is built from 14 residues. The V gene's germline CDR1 is KGHSH and CDR2 LQKENI. This CDR3 is CASSERDRRNEQFF. Full variable domain (rest looked up from reference TRBV18 and TRBJ2-1): NAGVMQNPRHLVRRRGQEARLRCSPMKGHSHVYWYRQLPEEGLKFMVYLQKENIIDESGMPKERFSAEFPKEGPSILRIQQVVRGDSAAYFCASSERDRRNEQFFGPGTRLTVL.

This chain uses TRBV5-1 with TRBJ2-1; TCRdb's D call of TRBD2 is untestable without DNA. This CDR3 comprises 18 residues. Germline-derived CDR1 and CDR2 are SGHRS and YFSETQ. The CDR3 sequence is CASSLEAMGAGGNNEQFF.

The CDR3 spells CASSYSIGGPNSPLHF. V is TRBV6-5 and J is TRBJ1-6; TCRdb designates TRBD1, a call that cannot be tested without DNA. Germline values: CDR1 MNHEY, CDR2 SVGAGI. The CDR3 is made up of 16 amino acids.

The CDR3 here is CASREGLNTQYF. The chain recombines TRBV5-1 with TRBJ2-3. The CDR3 runs 12 residues. From germline, CDR1 is SGHRS and CDR2 YFSETQ.

The chain joins TRBV7-9 to TRBJ1-1. CDR1 SEHNR and CDR2 FQNEAQ come from the germline V gene (reference sequence). CDR3 length: 13 residues. This CDR3 is CASSLAFDTEAFF.

This sequence joins TRBV2 and TRBJ1-2; TCRdb selects TRBD1, and the lack of DNA leaves this call unchecked. Germline V gene data show CDR1 as SNHLY and CDR2 as FYNNEI. This CDR3 has 14 amino acids. The CDR3: CASRYPQGPGGYTF.

The chain is built from TRBV9 and TRBJ1-2. The germline V gene encodes CDR1 SGDLS and CDR2 YYNGEE. This CDR3 has 14 amino acids. This CDR3 is CASSPDAGYYGYTF.

The chain has TRBV10-3 and TRBJ1-2. Germline V gives CDR1 ENHRY, CDR2 SYGVKD. The CDR3 has 11 amino acids. This CDR3 reads CAISDDDGYTF.